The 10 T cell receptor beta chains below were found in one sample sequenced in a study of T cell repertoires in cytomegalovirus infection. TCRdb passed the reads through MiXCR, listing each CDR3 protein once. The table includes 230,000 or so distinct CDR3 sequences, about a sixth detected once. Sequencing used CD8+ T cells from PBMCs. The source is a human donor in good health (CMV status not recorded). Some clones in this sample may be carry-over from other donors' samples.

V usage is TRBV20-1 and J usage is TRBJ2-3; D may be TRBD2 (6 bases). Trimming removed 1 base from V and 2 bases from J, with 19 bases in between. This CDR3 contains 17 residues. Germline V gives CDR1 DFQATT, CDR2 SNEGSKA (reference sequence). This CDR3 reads CSARGPGRRGLTDTQYF. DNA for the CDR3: TGCAGTGCTAGAGGTCCCGGCAGGAGGGGACTCACAGATACGCAGTATTTT.

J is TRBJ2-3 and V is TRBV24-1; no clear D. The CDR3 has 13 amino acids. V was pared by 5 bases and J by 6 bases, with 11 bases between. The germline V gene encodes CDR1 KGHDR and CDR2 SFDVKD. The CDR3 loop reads CATSGGPKDTQYF. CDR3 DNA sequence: TGTGCCACCAGTGGCGGACCTAAGGATACGCAGTATTTT.

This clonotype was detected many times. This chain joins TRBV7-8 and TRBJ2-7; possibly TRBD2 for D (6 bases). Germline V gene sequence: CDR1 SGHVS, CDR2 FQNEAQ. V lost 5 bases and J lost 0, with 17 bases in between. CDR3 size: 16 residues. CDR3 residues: CASSLPGDGSSYEQYF. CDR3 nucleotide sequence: TGTGCCAGCAGCCTTCCGGGGGACGGCAGCTCCTACGAGCAGTACTTC.

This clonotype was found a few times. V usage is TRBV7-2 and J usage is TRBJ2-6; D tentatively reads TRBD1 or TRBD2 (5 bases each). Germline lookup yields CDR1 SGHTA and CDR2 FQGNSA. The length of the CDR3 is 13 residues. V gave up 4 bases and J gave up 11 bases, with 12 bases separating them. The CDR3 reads CASSYPGGDVLTF. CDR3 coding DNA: TGTGCCAGCAGCTATCCTGGGGGAGACGTCCTGACTTTC.

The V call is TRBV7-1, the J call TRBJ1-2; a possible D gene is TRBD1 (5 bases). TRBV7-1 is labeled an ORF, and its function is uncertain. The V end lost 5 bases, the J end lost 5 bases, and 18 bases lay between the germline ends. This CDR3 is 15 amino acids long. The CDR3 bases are TGTGCCAGCAGCGCCAAATGGGACGGAACTTATGGCTACACCTTC. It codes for CASSAKWDGTYGYTF.

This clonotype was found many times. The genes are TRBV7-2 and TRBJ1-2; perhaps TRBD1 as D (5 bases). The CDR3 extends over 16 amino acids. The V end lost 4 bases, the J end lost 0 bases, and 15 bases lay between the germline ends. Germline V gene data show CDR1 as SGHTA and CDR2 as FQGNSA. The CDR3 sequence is CASSSRPGNPNYGYTF. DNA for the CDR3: TGTGCCAGCAGCTCAAGGCCAGGGAACCCTAACTATGGCTACACCTTC.

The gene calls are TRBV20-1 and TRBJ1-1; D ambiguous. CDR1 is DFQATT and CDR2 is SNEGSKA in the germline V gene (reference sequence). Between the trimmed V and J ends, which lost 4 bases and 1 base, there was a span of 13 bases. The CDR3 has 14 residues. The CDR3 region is CSATAGSANTEAFF. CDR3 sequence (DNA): TGCAGTGCTACAGCCGGATCCGCGAACACTGAAGCTTTCTTT.

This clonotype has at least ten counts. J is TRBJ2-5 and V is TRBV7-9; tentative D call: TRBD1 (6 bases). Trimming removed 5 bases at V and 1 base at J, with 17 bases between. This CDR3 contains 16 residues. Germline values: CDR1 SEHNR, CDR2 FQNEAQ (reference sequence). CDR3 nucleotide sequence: TGTGCCAGCAGCCGGCCCTGGACAGACTCCCAAGAGACCCAGTACTTC. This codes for CASSRPWTDSQETQYF.

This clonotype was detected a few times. This CDR3 reads CASSHPGGEEKFF. CDR3 nucleotide sequence: TGTGCCAGCAGTCATCCCGGGGGGGAGGAGAAGTTCTTC. The chain joins TRBV6-2 or TRBV6-3 to TRBJ2-1; 8 bases are shared with TRBD2. The CDR3 runs 13 residues. Germline CDR1 reads MNHEY; CDR2 reads SVGEGT. After removal of 5 bases from V and 14 bases from J, the junction contained 11 bases not matched to a gene.

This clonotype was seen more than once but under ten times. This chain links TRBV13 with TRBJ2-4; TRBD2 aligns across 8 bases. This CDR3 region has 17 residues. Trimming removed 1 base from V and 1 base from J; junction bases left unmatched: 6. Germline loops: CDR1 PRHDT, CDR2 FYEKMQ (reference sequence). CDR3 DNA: TGTGCCAGCAGCTTAGAGACCGGGGGGGAGGCCAAAAACATTCAGTACTTC. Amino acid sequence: CASSLETGGEAKNIQYF.